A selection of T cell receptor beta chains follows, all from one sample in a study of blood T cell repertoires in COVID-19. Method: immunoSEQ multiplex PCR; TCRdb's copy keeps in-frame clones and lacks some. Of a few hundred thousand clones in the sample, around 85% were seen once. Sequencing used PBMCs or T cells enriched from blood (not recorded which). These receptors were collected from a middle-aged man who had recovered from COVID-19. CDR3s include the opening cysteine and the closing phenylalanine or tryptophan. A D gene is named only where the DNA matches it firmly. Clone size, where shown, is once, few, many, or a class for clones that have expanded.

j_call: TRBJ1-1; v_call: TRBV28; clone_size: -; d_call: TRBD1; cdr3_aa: CASRHRTGTEAFF; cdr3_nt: TGTGCCAGCAGACACCGGACAGGCACTGAAGCTTTCTTT
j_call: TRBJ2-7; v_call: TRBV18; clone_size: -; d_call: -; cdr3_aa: CASSPRHDTYEQYF; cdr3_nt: TGTGCCAGCTCCCCCCGACATGATACCTACGAGCAGTACTTC
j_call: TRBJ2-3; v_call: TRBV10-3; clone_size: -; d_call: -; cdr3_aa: CAIHGAGSDTQYF; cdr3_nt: TGTGCCATCCACGGGGCGGGATCAGATACGCAGTATTTT
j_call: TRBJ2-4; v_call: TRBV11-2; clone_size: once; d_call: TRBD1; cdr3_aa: CASSLERQGYIQYF; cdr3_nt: TGTGCCAGCAGCTTAGAGCGACAGGGGTACATTCAGTACTTC
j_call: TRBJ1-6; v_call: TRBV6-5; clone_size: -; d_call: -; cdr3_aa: CASRARGSYNSPLHF; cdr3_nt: TGTGCCAGCAGGGCCAGGGGCTCCTATAATTCACCCCTCCACTTT
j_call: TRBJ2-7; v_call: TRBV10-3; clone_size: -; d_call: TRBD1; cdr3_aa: CAISEGLTGQFYEQYF; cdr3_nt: TGTGCCATCAGTGAGGGTTTAACGGGACAGTTCTACGAGCAGTACTTC
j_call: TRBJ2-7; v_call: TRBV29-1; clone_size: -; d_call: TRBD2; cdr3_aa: CSVEDRGRIHEQYF; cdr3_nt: TGCAGCGTTGAAGATCGCGGGAGGATCCACGAGCAGTACTTC
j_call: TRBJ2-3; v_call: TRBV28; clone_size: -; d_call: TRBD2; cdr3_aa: CASSSLAGGREDTQYF; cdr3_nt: TGTGCCAGCAGTTCTTTAGCGGGAGGGAGGGAAGATACGCAGTATTTT
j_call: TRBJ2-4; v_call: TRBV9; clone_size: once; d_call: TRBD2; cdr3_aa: CASSVGASGSIGVLAKNIQYF; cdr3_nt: TGTGCCAGCAGCGTAGGGGCTAGCGGGAGCATCGGGGTTTTAGCCAAAAACATTCAGTACTTC
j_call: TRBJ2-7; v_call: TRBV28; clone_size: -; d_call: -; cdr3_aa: CASSLAREQYF; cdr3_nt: TGTGCCAGCAGTTTGGCGCGGGAGCAGTACTTC
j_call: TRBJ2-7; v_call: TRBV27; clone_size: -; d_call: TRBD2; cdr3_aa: CASSRSGGSYEQYF; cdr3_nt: TGTGCCAGCAGTAGGAGCGGGGGTTCCTACGAGCAGTACTTC
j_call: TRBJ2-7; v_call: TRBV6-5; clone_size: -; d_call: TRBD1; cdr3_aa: CASSYGAGTGVEQYF; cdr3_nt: TGTGCCAGCAGTTACGGAGCCGGGACAGGGGTAGAGCAGTACTTC
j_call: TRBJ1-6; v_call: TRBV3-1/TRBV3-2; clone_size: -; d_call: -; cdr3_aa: CASSLSVTEPYNSPLHF; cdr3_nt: TGTGCCAGCAGCCTCTCTGTGACAGAGCCCTATAATTCACCCCTCCACTTT
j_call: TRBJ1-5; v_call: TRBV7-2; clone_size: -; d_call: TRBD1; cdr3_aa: CASSLTGVRNQPQHF; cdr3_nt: TGTGCCAGCAGCTTGACAGGGGTTCGCAATCAGCCCCAGCATTTT
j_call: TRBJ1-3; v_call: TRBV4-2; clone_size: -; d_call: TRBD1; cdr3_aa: CASSQDPPGQGSGNTIYF; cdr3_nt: TGTGCCAGCAGCCAAGATCCCCCGGGACAGGGCTCTGGAAACACCATATATTTT
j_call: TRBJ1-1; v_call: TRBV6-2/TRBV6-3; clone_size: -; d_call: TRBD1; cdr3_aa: CASSRRTGKSAEAFF; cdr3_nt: TGTGCCAGCAGTCGACGGACAGGGAAGAGCGCTGAAGCTTTCTTT
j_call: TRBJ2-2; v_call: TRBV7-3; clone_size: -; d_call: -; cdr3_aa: CASSLTGMGQGTGELFF; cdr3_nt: TGTGCCAGCAGCTTAACAGGGATGGGCCAGGGGACCGGGGAGCTGTTTTTT
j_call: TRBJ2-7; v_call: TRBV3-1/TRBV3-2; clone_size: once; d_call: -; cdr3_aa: CASSQRGSSYEQYF; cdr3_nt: TGTGCCAGCAGCCAACGTGGGAGCTCCTACGAGCAGTACTTC
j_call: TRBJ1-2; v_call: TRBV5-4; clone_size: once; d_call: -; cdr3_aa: CASSYVTGDGYTF; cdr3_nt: TGTGCCAGCAGCTATGTGACAGGAGATGGCTACACCTTC
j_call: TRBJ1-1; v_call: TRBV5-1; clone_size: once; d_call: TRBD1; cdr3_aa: CASSFTGTGAAEAFF; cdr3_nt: TGCGCCAGCAGCTTCACCGGGACAGGGGCAGCTGAAGCTTTCTTT
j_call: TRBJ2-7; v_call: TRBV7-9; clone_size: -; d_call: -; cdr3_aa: CASSLYIGEQYF; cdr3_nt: TGTGCCAGCAGCTTATATATCGGGGAGCAGTACTTC
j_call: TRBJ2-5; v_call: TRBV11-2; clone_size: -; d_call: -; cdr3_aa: CASSPKGHDQETQYF; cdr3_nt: TGTGCCAGCAGCCCTAAAGGACACGACCAAGAGACCCAGTACTTC
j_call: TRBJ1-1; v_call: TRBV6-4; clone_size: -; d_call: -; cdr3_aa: CASSDRDKRPPSFF; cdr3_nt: TGTGCCAGCAGTGATAGGGACAAAAGACCCCCATCTTTCTTT
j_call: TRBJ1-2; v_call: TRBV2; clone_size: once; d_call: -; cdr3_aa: CASSDSGNYGYTF; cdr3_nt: TGTGCCAGCAGTGATTCGGGGAACTATGGCTACACCTTC
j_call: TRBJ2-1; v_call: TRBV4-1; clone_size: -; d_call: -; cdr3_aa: CASSQESGSYNEQFF; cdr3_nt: TGCGCCAGCAGCCAAGAAAGCGGTTCCTACAATGAGCAGTTCTTC
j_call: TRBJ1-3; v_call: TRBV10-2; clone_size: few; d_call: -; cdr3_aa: CASSESSSGNTIYF; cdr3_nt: TGCGCCAGCAGTGAGTCGAGCTCTGGAAACACCATATATTTT
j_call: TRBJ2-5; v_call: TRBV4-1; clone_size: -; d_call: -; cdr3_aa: CASSQVRGTQETQYF; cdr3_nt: TGCGCCAGCAGCCAAGTTAGGGGAACACAAGAGACCCAGTACTTC
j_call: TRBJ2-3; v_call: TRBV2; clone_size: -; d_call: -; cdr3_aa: CASSVMGGSTDTQYF; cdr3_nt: TGTGCCAGCAGTGTCATGGGGGGAAGCACAGATACGCAGTATTTT
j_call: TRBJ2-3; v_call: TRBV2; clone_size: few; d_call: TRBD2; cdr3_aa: CATEPSSGSTDTQYF; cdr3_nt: TGTGCCACCGAGCCTAGTAGCGGGAGCACAGATACGCAGTATTTT
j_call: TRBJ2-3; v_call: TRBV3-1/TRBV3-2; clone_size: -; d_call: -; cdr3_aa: CASSQDGSRTDTQYF; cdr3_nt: TGTGCCAGCAGCCAAGATGGGAGCCGCACAGATACGCAGTATTTT
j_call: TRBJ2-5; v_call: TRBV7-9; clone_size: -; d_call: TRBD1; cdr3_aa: CASSPRDRGRVETQYF; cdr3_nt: TGTGCCAGCAGCCCCAGAGACAGGGGGCGCGTGGAGACCCAGTACTTC
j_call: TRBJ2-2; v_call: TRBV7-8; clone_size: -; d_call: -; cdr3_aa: CASSLRGDTGELFF; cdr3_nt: TGTGCCAGCAGCCTTAGAGGTGACACCGGGGAGCTGTTTTTT
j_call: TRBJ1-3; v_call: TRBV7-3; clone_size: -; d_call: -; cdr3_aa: CASSAWGGSGNTIYF; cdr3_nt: TGTGCCAGCAGCGCCTGGGGAGGCTCTGGAAACACCATATATTTT
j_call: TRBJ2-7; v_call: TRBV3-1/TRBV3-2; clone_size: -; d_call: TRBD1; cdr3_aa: CASSPPPGTGGEQYF; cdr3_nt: TGTGCCAGCAGCCCCCCACCGGGGACAGGGGGCGAGCAGTACTTC
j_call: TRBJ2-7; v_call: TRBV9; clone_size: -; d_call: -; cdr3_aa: CASSVAPGESYEQYF; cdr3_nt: TGTGCCAGCAGCGTAGCCCCCGGGGAGTCCTACGAGCAGTACTTC
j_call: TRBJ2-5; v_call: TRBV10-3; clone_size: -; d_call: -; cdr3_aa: CATGGRETQYF; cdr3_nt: TGTGCCACCGGAGGGCGCGAGACCCAGTACTTC
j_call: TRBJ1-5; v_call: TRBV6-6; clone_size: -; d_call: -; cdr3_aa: CASSPSDRPSSNQPQHF; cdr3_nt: TGTGCCAGCAGTCCTTCTGACAGGCCCAGCAGCAATCAGCCCCAGCATTTT
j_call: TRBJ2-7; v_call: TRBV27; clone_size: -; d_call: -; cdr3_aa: CASSLSAVHEQYF; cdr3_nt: TGTGCCAGCAGTTTATCAGCGGTCCACGAGCAGTACTTC
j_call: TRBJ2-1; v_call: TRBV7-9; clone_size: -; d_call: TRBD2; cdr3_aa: CASSNSGRLHNEQFF; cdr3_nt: TGTGCCAGCAGCAATAGCGGGAGACTCCACAATGAGCAGTTCTTC
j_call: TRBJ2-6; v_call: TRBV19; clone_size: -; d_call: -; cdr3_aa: CASSWTAGANVLTF; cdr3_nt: TGTGCCAGTAGTTGGACAGCTGGGGCCAACGTCCTGACTTTC
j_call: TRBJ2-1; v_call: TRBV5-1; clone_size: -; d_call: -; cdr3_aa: CASSGVSGSYNEQFF; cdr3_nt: TGCGCCAGCAGCGGAGTAAGCGGCTCCTACAATGAGCAGTTCTTC
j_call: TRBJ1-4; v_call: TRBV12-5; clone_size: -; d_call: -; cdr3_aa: CASGFFVGKGIATNEKLFF; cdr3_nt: TGTGCTAGTGGTTTTTTCGTCGGGAAGGGTATCGCAACTAATGAAAAACTGTTTTTT
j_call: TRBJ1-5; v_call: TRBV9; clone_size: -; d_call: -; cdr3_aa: CASSADDYSNQPQHF; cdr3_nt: TGTGCCAGCAGCGCGGACGACTATAGCAATCAGCCCCAGCATTTT
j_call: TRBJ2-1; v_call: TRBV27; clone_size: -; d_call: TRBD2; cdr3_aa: CASSLSGRGGGSYNEQFF; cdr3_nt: TGTGCCAGCAGTTTAAGCGGGAGAGGGGGTGGCTCCTACAATGAGCAGTTCTTC
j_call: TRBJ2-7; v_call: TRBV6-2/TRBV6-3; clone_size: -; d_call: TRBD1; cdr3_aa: CASSPDRESSYEQYF; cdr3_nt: TGTGCCAGCAGTCCGGACAGGGAGAGCTCCTACGAGCAGTACTTC
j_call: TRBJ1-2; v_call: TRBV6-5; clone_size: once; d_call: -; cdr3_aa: CASSTPGNGYTF; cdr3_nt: TGTGCCAGCAGTACCCCGGGGAATGGCTACACCTTC
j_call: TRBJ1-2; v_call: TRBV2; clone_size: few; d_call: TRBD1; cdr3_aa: CASSGDSNYGYTF; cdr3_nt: TGTGCCAGCAGCGGGGACAGCAACTATGGCTACACCTTC
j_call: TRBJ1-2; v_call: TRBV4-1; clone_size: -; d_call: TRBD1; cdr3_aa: CASSQDFTGVGYGYTF; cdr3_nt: TGCGCCAGCAGCCAAGATTTTACAGGGGTTGGCTATGGCTACACCTTC